The 32 T cell receptor beta chains listed next were all sequenced from one sample in a study of vaccination and CD4 T cells after COVID-19. For these receptors, no antigen is known. The assay that was used to sequence DNA from cultured CD4+ T cells was the Oncomine TCR Beta short-read assay. In TCRdb, the PCR reads were re-called with MiXCR into one record per CDR3 protein. The repertoire holds about 9,500 distinct CDR3 sequences, with about 44% as singletons. Treatment reported: approximately nine-day PBMC culture with coronavirus spike peptide pools or control peptides (ViraFEST assay). During the years 2011-2018, before the COVID-19 pandemic, the unexposed donor's CD4+ T cells were collected. The sample consisted of CD4+ T cells from blood, cultured in vitro. All receptors derive from a human donor in good health.

This clonotype has only a few counts. The gene calls are TRBV6-1 and TRBJ2-7, with 9 bases aligning to TRBD1. The CDR3 consists of 14 residues. The germline V gene encodes CDR1 MNHNS and CDR2 SASEGT. V dropped 8 bases and J dropped 6; count of bases not matched to a gene: 11. CDR3 bases: TGTGCCAGCGCGCGGGACAGGGTCCTCCTCGAGCAGTACTTC. It encodes CASARDRVLLEQYF.

This clonotype was seen only once. V usage is TRBV6-1 and J usage is TRBJ2-5; tentative D call: TRBD1 (5 bases). V shed 7 bases and J shed 1 base, with 19 bases lying between them. The CDR3 extends over 16 amino acids. Germline V CDR1 and CDR2: MNHNS, SASEGT. CDR3: CASNKRQFGAQETQYF. The CDR3 nucleotides are TGTGCCAGCAACAAGAGGCAGTTTGGGGCCCAAGAGACCCAGTACTTC.

V and J are TRBV16 and TRBJ1-2, with a possible D match to TRBD1 (5 bases). Trimming took 3 bases from V and 0 from J, leaving 11 bases between them. Germline V gene sequence: CDR1 KGHSY, CDR2 FQNENV. The CDR3 loop spans 15 amino acids. The CDR3 DNA is TGTGCCAGCAGCCAGGGGGTACAAGCTAACTATGGCTACACCTTC. Its translation is CASSQGVQANYGYTF.

J is TRBJ2-7 and V is TRBV4-1; D not resolved. The CDR3 sequence is 14 residues long. Germline V gives CDR1 MGHRA, CDR2 YSYEKL. The V and J ends lost 0 bases and 3 bases respectively, with 9 bases between them. The DNA of the CDR3 is TGCGCCAGCAGCCAAGAGGGGTCGGACTACGAGCAGTACTTC. As protein: CASSQEGSDYEQYF.

This chain uses TRBV24-1 with TRBJ1-2, with a tentative D call TRBD1 (5 bases). CDR3 length: 15 amino acids. Germline CDR1 is KGHDR and CDR2 is SFDVKD. Trimming removed 4 bases from V and 0 bases from J, with 11 bases in between. CDR3 DNA: TGTGCCACCAGTGAGGACGGGACGTCTAACTATGGCTACACCTTC. This translates into CATSEDGTSNYGYTF.

The rearrangement joins TRBV19 to TRBJ1-2; D is undetermined. The CDR3 has 15 residues. Germline V gene data show CDR1 as LNHDA and CDR2 as SQIVND (reference sequence). Trimming shortened V by 6 bases and J by 0 bases, and 14 bases separated the two germline ends. The CDR3 is CASSHPRAANYGYTF. The DNA for the CDR3 is TGTGCCAGTAGCCATCCTCGGGCCGCTAACTATGGCTACACCTTC.

The chain joins TRBV6-1 to TRBJ2-2, with TRBD1 matching 7 bases. CDR3 length equals 15 residues. Germline V CDR1 and CDR2: MNHNS, SASEGT. The J segment lost 0 bases and the V segment lost 7 bases, leaving 5 bases of the junction unmatched. The CDR3 nucleotides are TGTGCCAGCACTCCCGGGACAGCGAACACCGGGGAGCTGTTTTTT. It codes for CASTPGTANTGELFF.

The V call is TRBV6-5, the J call TRBJ1-2; D is undetermined. The length of the CDR3 is 16 residues. Germline CDR1 MNHEY, CDR2 SVGAGI. The ends were cut back, 2 bases at V and 3 bases at J, with 16 bases in the middle. CDR3 protein: CASSYTPQRSYYGYTF. The CDR3 coding sequence is TGTGCCAGCAGTTACACCCCGCAAAGGAGTTACTATGGCTACACCTTC.

The genes are TRBV11-3 and TRBJ2-2; 11 nucleotides agree with TRBD2. The ends lost 3 bases at V and 1 base at J; junction bases unmatched: 4. The CDR3 consists of 17 residues. The germline gives CDR1 SGHNT, CDR2 YENEEA. DNA of the CDR3: TGTGCCAGCAGCTTTGGGCTAGCGGGAGGGAACACCGGGGAGCTGTTTTTT. Translating it yields CASSFGLAGGNTGELFF.

The V and J genes are TRBV6-1 and TRBJ1-1; D possibly corresponds to TRBD1 (6 bases). Germline V gives CDR1 MNHNS, CDR2 SASEGT. V lost 1 base to trimming and J lost 1 base, with 13 bases between them. This CDR3 comprises 16 residues. The CDR3 sequence: CASSEDGQRKNTEAFF. Written as DNA, the CDR3 is TGTGCCAGCAGTGAAGATGGACAGCGAAAGAACACTGAAGCTTTCTTT.

The V call is TRBV7-9, the J call TRBJ1-2; D unclear. The CDR3 spans 15 residues. V dropped 0 bases and J dropped 2 bases, with 10 bases sitting between them. CDR1 is SEHNR, CDR2 FQNEAQ, per germline (reference sequence). The CDR3 DNA is TGTGCCAGCAGCTTAGCGGTGGGTCCCAACTATGGCTACACCTTC. Amino acids: CASSLAVGPNYGYTF.

The CDR3 DNA sequence: TGTGCCAGCAGGGACAGAAATGAAAAACTGTTTTTT. This sequence encodes CASRDRNEKLFF. This rearrangement joins TRBV6-2 or TRBV6-3 to TRBJ1-4, with D possibly being TRBD1 (6 bases). Germline V CDR1 and CDR2: MNHEY, SVGEGT. Trimming took 6 bases from V and 5 from J, leaving 7 bases between them. The CDR3 consists of 12 residues.

This clonotype has more than one count but fewer than ten. This chain connects TRBV24-1 to TRBJ2-3; 8 positions agree with TRBD2. The CDR3 length is 16 residues. Germline values: CDR1 KGHDR, CDR2 SFDVKD. V dropped 3 bases and J dropped 0; count of bases not matched to a gene: 4. The CDR3 sequence is CATSDVSGGSTDTQYF. The CDR3 DNA sequence: TGTGCCACCAGTGATGTAAGCGGGGGAAGCACAGATACGCAGTATTTT.

CDR3 residues: CASSLVSGAAYNEQFF. CDR3 sequence (DNA): TGTGCCAGCAGCTTAGTATCAGGAGCGGCCTACAATGAGCAGTTCTTC. This rearrangement joins TRBV11-2 to TRBJ2-1; TRBD2 might be the D (5 bases). The germline gives CDR1 SGHAT, CDR2 FQNNGV. The CDR3 covers 16 residues. The V and J ends lost 1 base and 2 bases respectively, with 12 bases between them.

This clonotype was seen a few times. This chain links TRBV29-1 with TRBJ2-7; tentatively, D is TRBD2 (5 bases). The CDR3 runs to 14 residues. Per germline, CDR1 SQVTM and CDR2 ANQGSEA. V was cut by 6 bases and J by 0 bases, with 15 bases left in between. The CDR3 protein is CSVARTGSSYEQYF. In DNA, the CDR3 is TGCAGCGTAGCCCGGACGGGAAGCTCCTACGAGCAGTACTTC.

This chain connects TRBV6-1 to TRBJ2-3; weak D call: TRBD1 (5 bases). Germline V lookup: CDR1 MNHNS, CDR2 SASEGT. V was trimmed by 3 bases and J by 6 bases, leaving 16 bases between them. The CDR3 spans 15 residues. The chain's CDR3 is CASSEILDTRDTQYF. The DNA for the CDR3 is TGTGCCAGCAGTGAGATTTTGGACACACGGGATACGCAGTATTTT.

This sequence joins TRBV6-1 and TRBJ2-7; 7 bases agree with TRBD2. Germline trimming cut 7 bases from V and 2 bases from J; bases unmatched to any gene: 14. CDR1 and CDR2 from the germline V gene are MNHNS and SASEGT. The CDR3 consists of 16 residues. The CDR3 sequence: CASTRLARSQTYEQYF. Here the CDR3 DNA reads TGTGCCAGCACCCGACTAGCTCGGAGTCAGACCTACGAGCAGTACTTC.

The chain combines TRBV27 with TRBJ2-3, with unresolved D. Trimming stripped 4 bases from V and 2 bases from J, with 7 bases between. Germline V CDR1 and CDR2: MNHEY, SMNVEV (reference sequence). The CDR3 loop spans 13 amino acids. CDR3 loop: CASSSPLTDTQYF. The CDR3 region has the DNA TGTGCCAGCAGTTCCCCTCTCACAGATACGCAGTATTTT.

The CDR3 DNA follows: TGTGCCAGTAGCATCAACCCTGGACAGGTCCTAACCTATGGCTACACCTTC. Translated: CASSINPGQVLTYGYTF. The rearrangement uses TRBV19 and TRBJ1-2; 7 bases are a match to TRBD1. The V and J ends lost 6 bases and 4 bases, in that order; junction bases with no gene match: 17. The CDR3 extends over 17 amino acids. From germline, CDR1 is LNHDA and CDR2 SQIVND (reference sequence).

In its sample, this clonotype was seen a few times. The gene calls are TRBV21-1 and TRBJ2-2; TRBD2, the D gene given by the table, was not confirmed from the DNA. TRBV21-1 corresponds to a pseudogene. The CDR3 has 17 residues. The CDR3 is CASSEGTSGTTTGELFF. CDR3 DNA sequence: TGTGCCAGCAGCGAGGGGACTAGCGGGACTACCACCGGGGAGCTGTTTTTT.

In this sample, this clonotype turned up a few times. The chain combines TRBV6-2 or TRBV6-3 with TRBJ2-4; TRBD1 matches 7 bases. The CDR3 is 14 residues long. Germline CDR1 reads MNHEY; CDR2 reads SVGEGT. J lost 6 bases, V lost 6 bases, and 8 bases had no gene match. The CDR3 DNA sequence: TGTGCCAGCAGCCCCGGGACAGACTTAAACATTCAGTACTTC. Residues: CASSPGTDLNIQYF.

The rearrangement links TRBV12-3 or TRBV12-4 to TRBJ1-1; 7 nucleotides align to TRBD1. After removal of 6 bases from V and 4 bases from J, the junction contained 8 bases not matched to a gene. The CDR3 is 14 amino acids. CDR3 bases: TGTGCCAGCAGCAGACAGGGAGGCGTCACTGAAGCTTTCTTT. Translating it yields CASSRQGGVTEAFF.

The V call is TRBV6-1, the J call TRBJ2-3, with D perhaps TRBD1 or TRBD2 (5 bases each). The length of the CDR3 is 15 residues. Germline assignment: CDR1 MNHNS and CDR2 SASEGT. V was cut by 6 bases and J by 2 bases, with 15 bases left in between. The CDR3: CASRLRDGNTDTQYF. The CDR3 DNA follows: TGTGCCAGCAGGCTACGGGACGGAAACACAGATACGCAGTATTTT.

This clonotype was found once. The rearrangement links TRBV20-1 to TRBJ2-7; D is unresolved. The CDR3 has 14 residues. Germline-derived CDR1 and CDR2 are DFQATT and SNEGSKA (reference sequence). V was shortened by 3 bases and J by 4 bases, with 16 bases between the two germline ends. The CDR3 here is CSASVAQRSYEQYF. CDR3 in DNA: TGCAGTGCTAGTGTGGCCCAGCGCTCATACGAGCAGTACTTC.

This clonotype has more than one count but fewer than ten. V usage is TRBV20-1 and J usage is TRBJ1-5, with 12 bases lining up with TRBD1. The ends lost 3 bases at V and 2 bases at J; junction bases unmatched: 11. CDR1 is DFQATT and CDR2 is SNEGSKA in the germline V gene (reference sequence). This CDR3 is 18 amino acids long. CDR3: CSARNRDRGPVGNQPQHF. The CDR3 bases are TGCAGTGCTAGGAACCGGGACAGGGGGCCTGTTGGCAATCAGCCCCAGCATTTT.

The CDR3 DNA is TGTGCCAGCAGCTTAGCCAGCGGGGGGAACAATGAGCAGTTCTTC. It is translated as CASSLASGGNNEQFF. The chain couples TRBV7-9 to TRBJ2-1, with 9 bases fitting TRBD2. Per germline, CDR1 SEHNR and CDR2 FQNEAQ (reference sequence). With V trimmed by 0 bases and J by 5 bases, 2 bases remained unmatched. The CDR3 runs 15 residues.

V usage is TRBV15 and J usage is TRBJ1-2; D possibly corresponds to TRBD1 (6 bases). The length of the CDR3 is 13 residues. V lost 6 bases and J lost 3, with 11 bases in between. Germline CDR1 is LNHNV and CDR2 is YYDKDF (reference sequence). The CDR3 nucleotides read TGTGCCACCAGTCGGACAGCCCACTATGGCTACACCTTC. It yields the protein CATSRTAHYGYTF.

This clonotype has just a few counts. The chain combines TRBV25-1 with TRBJ1-1; the match to TRBD1 covers 7 bases. Germline CDR1 MGHDK, CDR2 SYGVNS. With V trimmed by 7 bases and J by 0 bases, 2 bases remained unmatched. This CDR3 comprises 13 residues. DNA for the CDR3: TGTGCCAGCAAGGGACAGCTGAACACTGAAGCTTTCTTT. Encoded protein: CASKGQLNTEAFF.

The chain has TRBV30 and TRBJ1-1; a weak D match, TRBD1 (5 bases). The CDR3 sequence is 16 residues long. Between the trimmed V and J ends, which lost 0 bases and 4 bases, there was a span of 18 bases. Germline V gene data show CDR1 as GTSNPN and CDR2 as SVGIG (reference sequence). The CDR3 DNA follows: TGTGCCTGGAGTGTATGGGGGACGGGGTCGGGCACTGAAGCTTTCTTT. As protein: CAWSVWGTGSGTEAFF.

This clonotype came up a few times. This chain connects TRBV27 to TRBJ2-5; weak D call: TRBD2 (5 bases). This CDR3 has 14 amino acids. Looked up from germline, CDR1 is MNHEY and CDR2 is SMNVEV (reference sequence). Trimming took off 5 bases at V and 5 bases at J, with 15 bases between the two ends. For the CDR3, the DNA is TGTGCCAGCAGTCGCGGGCGGCAACGGGAGACCCAGTACTTC. Translating gives CASSRGRQRETQYF.

This chain uses TRBV10-3 with TRBJ2-3, with TRBD1 matching 10 bases. There are 15 residues in the CDR3. CDR1 and CDR2 (germline): ENHRY, SYGVKD. V trimming: 6 bases; J trimming: 4 bases; junction bases outside the gene matches: 7. The CDR3 region is CAISRRDRGADTQYF. CDR3 sequence (DNA): TGTGCCATCAGCCGGAGGGACAGGGGCGCAGATACGCAGTATTTT.

The CDR3 DNA reads as TGTGCCAGCCGGCGTGCAGGGGCGACTGAAGCTTTCTTT. Translated, it gives CASRRAGATEAFF. The chain combines TRBV14 with TRBJ1-1; D perhaps matches TRBD1 (6 bases). Trimming stripped 8 bases from V and 5 bases from J, with 15 bases between. Per germline, CDR1 SGHDN and CDR2 FVKESK. The CDR3 is made up of 13 amino acids.